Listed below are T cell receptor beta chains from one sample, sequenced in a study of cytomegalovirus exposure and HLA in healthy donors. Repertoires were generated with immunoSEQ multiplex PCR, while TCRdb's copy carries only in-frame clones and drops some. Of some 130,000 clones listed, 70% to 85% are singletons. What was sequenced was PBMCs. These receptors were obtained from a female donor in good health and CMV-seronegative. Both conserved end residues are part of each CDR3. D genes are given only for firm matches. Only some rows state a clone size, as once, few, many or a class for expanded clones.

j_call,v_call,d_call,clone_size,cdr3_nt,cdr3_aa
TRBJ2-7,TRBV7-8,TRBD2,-,TGTGCCAGCAGCCCGACGGCGGGAGGGCCCCACGAGCAGTACTTC,CASSPTAGGPHEQYF
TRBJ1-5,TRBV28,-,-,TGTGCCAGCAGTTTGCTCCCCGAGAACAATCAGCCCCAGCATTTT,CASSLLPENNQPQHF
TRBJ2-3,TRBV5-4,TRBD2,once,TGTGCCAGCAGCCTGACTAGCGGAGACACAGATACGCAGTATTTT,CASSLTSGDTDTQYF
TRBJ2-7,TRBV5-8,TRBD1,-,TGTGCCAGCAGCATGACAGGGGCCGAATACGAGCAGTACTTC,CASSMTGAEYEQYF
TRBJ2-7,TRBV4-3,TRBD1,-,TGCGCCAGCAGCCAAGGGGGACAGGGGTACGAGCAGTACTTC,CASSQGGQGYEQYF
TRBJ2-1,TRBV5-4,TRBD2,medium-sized,TGTGCCAGCAGCTTGGCCGGGACTAGCTTCAATGAGCAGTTCTTC,CASSLAGTSFNEQFF
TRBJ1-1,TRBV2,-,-,TGTGCCAGCAGGCAGTGGAACACTGAAGCTTTCTTT,CASRQWNTEAFF
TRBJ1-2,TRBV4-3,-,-,TGCGCCAGCAGTTTCGGAGCCGGGACACTTAACTATGGCTACACCTTC,CASSFGAGTLNYGYTF
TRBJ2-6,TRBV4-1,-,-,TGCGCCAGCAGCCAAGATACGGTCGGTTCTGGGGCCAACGTCCTGACTTTC,CASSQDTVGSGANVLTF
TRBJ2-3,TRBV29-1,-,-,TGCAGCGTTGAAGGACATCAGGCCTCCTTTGGCACAGATACGCAGTATTTT,CSVEGHQASFGTDTQYF
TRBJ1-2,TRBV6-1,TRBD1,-,TGTGCCAGCAGTGATCGGACAGGGCATGGCTACACCTTC,CASSDRTGHGYTF
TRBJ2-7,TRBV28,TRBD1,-,TGTGCCAGCAGGCCTGACAGGGCCCAGCAGTACTTC,CASRPDRAQQYF
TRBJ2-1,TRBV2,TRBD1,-,TGTGCCAGCAGTATTGACAGGGGGCCTTACAATGAGCAGTTCTTC,CASSIDRGPYNEQFF
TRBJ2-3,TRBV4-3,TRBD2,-,TGCGCCAGCAGCCAAGGGCTAGCGGGGGGACGGACGCAGTATTTT,CASSQGLAGGRTQYF
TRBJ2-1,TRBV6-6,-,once,TGTGCCATCTCTACCGAGAGGGTGAGGAATGAGCAGTTCTTC,CAISTERVRNEQFF
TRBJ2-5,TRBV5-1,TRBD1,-,TGCGCCAGCAGCCCCCGGGACAGGGACTTCGAGGGGTACGAAGAGACCCAGTACTTC,CASSPRDRDFEGYEETQYF
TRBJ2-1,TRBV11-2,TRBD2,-,TGTGCCAGCAGCCCCCCGGAGGCGGGAGTTGGGAATGAGCAGTTCTTC,CASSPPEAGVGNEQFF
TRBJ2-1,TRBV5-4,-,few,TGTGCCAGCAGCCTAGGCCTTCTGGCGGGCACCTACAATGAGCAGTTCTTC,CASSLGLLAGTYNEQFF
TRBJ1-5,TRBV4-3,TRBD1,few,TGCGCCAGCAGCCAGGAACCCGGGACAGGGGGCGCGACCCCACAGCCCCAGCATTTT,CASSQEPGTGGATPQPQHF
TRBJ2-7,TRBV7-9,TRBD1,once,TGTGCCAGCAGGCGAGGGACAGGGTCGTGGGAGCAGTACTTC,CASRRGTGSWEQYF
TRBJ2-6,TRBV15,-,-,TGTGCCACCACCGCAGGGTTCCTCTCTGGGGCCAACGTCCTGACTTTC,CATTAGFLSGANVLTF
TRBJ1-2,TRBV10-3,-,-,TGTGCTATCAGTCCGACAGGAACTAACTATGGCTACACCTTC,CAISPTGTNYGYTF
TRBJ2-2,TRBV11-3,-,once,TGTGCCAGCAGCCCCCTTAGCGGCGGGGAGCTGTTTTTT,CASSPLSGGELFF
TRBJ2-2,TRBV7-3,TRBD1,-,TGTGCCAGCAGCTTACGACAGGGGATCACCGGGGAGCTGTTTTTT,CASSLRQGITGELFF
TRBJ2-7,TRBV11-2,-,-,TGTGCCAGCAGCTTAGGGCAGGGGAACGAGCAGTACTTC,CASSLGQGNEQYF
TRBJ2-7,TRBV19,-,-,TGTGCCAGTAGCTTGAAAGGAGGGGCCTACGAGCAGTACTTC,CASSLKGGAYEQYF
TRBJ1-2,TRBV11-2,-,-,TGTGCCAGCAGCTTAGACGGGGCGGGGACCTTCTATGGCTACACCTTC,CASSLDGAGTFYGYTF
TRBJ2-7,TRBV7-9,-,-,TGTTCCAGCAGGAATGCCGGACATCTAGCCTACGAGCAGTACTTC,CSSRNAGHLAYEQYF
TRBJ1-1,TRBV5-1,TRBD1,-,TGCGCCAGCAGCCGGGACAGAAACACTGAAGCTTTCTTT,CASSRDRNTEAFF
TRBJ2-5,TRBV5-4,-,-,TGTGCCAGCAGCTTGGACTGGAGGGGAGAGCAGTACTTC,CASSLDWRGEQYF
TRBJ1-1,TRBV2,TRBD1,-,TGTGCCAGCAGTGGGGACAGAACTGAAGCTTTCTTT,CASSGDRTEAFF
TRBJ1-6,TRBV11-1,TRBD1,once,TGTGCCAGCAGCGTGGGACAGGTCAGCTCCTATAATTCACCCCTCCACTTT,CASSVGQVSSYNSPLHF
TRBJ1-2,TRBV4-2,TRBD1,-,TGTGCCAGCAGCCAACGACCCGGGGCAGGGGGAGATTATGGCTACACCTTC,CASSQRPGAGGDYGYTF
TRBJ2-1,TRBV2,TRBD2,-,TGTGCCAGCAGGAGCTCACTAGCGGGAGGGCCGCGGCAGTTCTTC,CASRSSLAGGPRQFF
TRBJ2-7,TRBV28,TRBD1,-,TGTGCCAGCAGTTCCCTCCTCAGGGGGCGCTACGAGCAGTACTTC,CASSSLLRGRYEQYF